Each of the 2 T cell receptor beta chains below was sequenced from the same sample in a study of T-cell reconstitution after alpha-beta-depleted transplantation in children (dated by TCRdb to 2016 to 2017). The treatment or condition tag for this specimen amounts to: allogeneic hematopoietic cell transplantation with graft depleted of TCRalphabeta T cells and CD19 B cells. Library prep was done by PCR. TCRdb lists the instrument as Illumina HiSeq 2500. Molecular barcoding was employed in the preparation of TCR libraries, with unique molecular identifiers being used to normalize TCRbeta repertoire quantification. TCRdb redid the processing of the public reads, applying fastp at Q25 and MiXCR, and retained in-frame beta chains. Rows merge per CDR3 protein into single entries with the most common DNA and genes. Counted in this sample were some 350,000 distinct CDR3 sequences; 15% to 20% of them appeared once. The ten largest clones take up about 41% of the sample.

The input for sequencing was PBMCs, mostly from graft donor cells, taken 360 days after TCRalphabeta/CD19-depleted stem cell transplant. These receptors all stem from a male patient aged 2 to 9 who had a stem cell transplant for acute lymphoblastic leukemia, so the T cells may come from the graft donor.

This clonotype was detected only a few times. The chain has TRBV15 and TRBJ2-1, with D perhaps TRBD1 or TRBD2 (5 bases each). V was pared by 4 bases and J by 7 bases, with 14 bases between. Germline V gene lookup returns CDR1 LNHNV and CDR2 YYDKDF (reference sequence). This CDR3 contains 14 residues. CDR3 nucleotide sequence: TGTGCCACCAGCAAGGACTGGGGCCCGAATGAGCAGTTCTTC. It encodes CATSKDWGPNEQFF. The full variable domain, its missing parts supplied by reference TRBV15 and TRBJ2-1, is DAMVIQNPRYQVTQFGKPVTLSCSQTLNHNVMYWYQQKSSQAPKLLFHYYDKDFNNEADTPDNFQSRRPNTSFCFLDIRSPGLGDTAMYLCATSKDWGPNEQFFGPGTRLTVL.

This clonotype is a singleton in its sample. The chain uses TRBV10-3 and TRBJ2-6, with 9 bases matching TRBD1. The CDR3 loop spans 17 amino acids. Losses at the gene ends were 6 bases for V and 0 bases for J; bases not matched to a gene: 6. Per the germline V gene, CDR1 is ENHRY and CDR2 is SYGVKD. The CDR3 region has the DNA TGTGCCATCAGGCGGACAGGGGCACTCTCTGGGGCCAACGTCCTGACTTTC. Its protein product is CAIRRTGALSGANVLTF.